This entry concerns a single TCR beta chain. The specificity of this receptor is unknown. Base qualities were left out, and no much larger clone turns up one base away. Via the germline V gene (reference sequence), CDR1 is GTSNPN and CDR2 SVGIG. Trimming at the junction amounts to 3 bases on V and 9 bases on J, and the germline ends lie 12 bases apart. The CDR3 has 12 amino acids, counting the end cysteine and phenylalanine. Only the CDR3 part of the read is kept: 36 bases, read in frame from the first base. The meaning of the sample's time point label: persistent/refractory GD, antithyroid drugs over 5 years with positive TRAb. RNA was extracted from PBMCs in TRIzol for both TCR sequencing and RNA sequencing. The diagnosis of Graves' disease was made according to American Thyroid Association guidelines. The patients came from an endocrinology department in Xi'an, China. Each patient gave roughly 8.4 milliliters of peripheral blood, collected in an EDTA anticoagulant tube. Ficoll Paque Plus density gradient separation was used to isolate PBMCs, and no additional T cell sorting was done. An Agilent 2100 Bioanalyzer and agarose gel were used to check RNA quality, and a NanoDrop 2000 was used to measure RNA concentration.

Libraries were constructed by multiplex PCR. For sequencing, an Illumina HiSeq 4000 was employed. CDR3 regions were amplified by Arm-PCR with iRepertoire HTBI primers to construct TCR beta libraries. Before sequencing, the PCR products underwent gel purification. The source study handled its data this way. Gene usage analysis of CDR3 amino acid clonotypes relied on the 55 to 80 TRBV and 14 TRBJ segments identified across samples. Filtered high-quality paired reads were merged into contigs using COPE and FqMerger. BLAST was used to align contigs to IMGT TRBV, TRBD and TRBJ reference genes, and CDR3 was defined according to IMGT. Any clonotype with a frequency above 0.1% was counted as a highly expanded clone. Repertoire diversity was measured by Shannon entropy, and V-J evenness by the Gini coefficient. Clonotypes shared by more than one individual were considered public. TCRdb trimmed the raw reads at Q25, called clones with MiXCR and kept productive beta chains. One record per CDR3 amino acid sequence lists the most common genes and DNA. The V and J calls follow TCRdb's processing rather than the paper's. A total of about 400,000 distinct CDR3 sequences appear in this sample, less than 25% of them only once. Together, the top ten hold about 20% of the sample.

These data come from a study of regulatory T cells in long-lasting Graves disease (dated by TCRdb to about 2021). Broadly, across the study: To count as having persistent Graves' disease, a patient had to have received antithyroid drug treatment for over 5 years with TSH receptor autoantibodies remaining persistently positive. TCR sequencing covered approximately 13 persistent and 20 newly diagnosed Graves' disease patients, 33 samples in total. Persistent Graves' disease patients were compared with newly diagnosed Graves' disease patients by peripheral blood TCR sequencing and RNA sequencing. Antithyroid drugs had been taken for about 9.7 years on average by persistent Graves' disease patients in the clinical cohort. The study was conducted in China and was registered as a clinical trial. Overall study outcomes, separate from this receptor: Only the TCR beta chain was sequenced and analyzed. Persistent disease showed preferential use of TRBV28, TRBJ1-2 and TRBJ2-5, whereas newly diagnosed disease favored TRBV20-1 and TRBJ2-1. The authors noted that the small sample size was a limitation that may lower accuracy. More public clonotypes were shared among persistent patients (2,741) than among newly diagnosed patients (966). Compared with newly diagnosed patients, persistent Graves' disease patients had lower TCR Shannon entropy and fewer highly expanded clones, which suggests clonal expansion. Peripheral blood alone was examined, since thyroid tissue, which constituted the primary lesion, could not be accessed.

This receptor chain uses TRBV30 and TRBJ1-3, with the D gene too uncertain to name. Sample: peripheral blood mononuclear cells (PBMCs), taken when the disease was refractory, from a patient treated with antithyroid drugs. The receptor's source is a female donor with Graves disease. CDR3 protein: CAWRNSASTIYF. The DNA sequence is given as TGTGCCTGGAGGAACAGCGCAAGCACCATATATTTT.